This T cell receptor (beta chain) was found in a study of T cells in Graves' hyperthyroidism and ophthalmopathy. Across the whole study: Pretreatment peripheral blood was obtained at initial diagnosis.

The trim removed 2 bases at V and 5 bases at J, leaving 4 bases unmatched. In germline, CDR1 is ENHRY, CDR2 SYGVKD. The CDR3 loop spans 16 amino acids. Lactation, pregnancy, other autoimmune disease or uncontrolled infection led to exclusion of patients. Clinicians diagnosed patients from clinical symptoms, serum thyroxine and TRAb, thyroid ultrasound and orbital computed tomography. Template material for amplifying TCR beta CDR3 regions consisted of RNA transcripts. HTBI primers were used for first-round RT-PCR of the TCR CDR3. MiXCR was run by TCRdb on the multiplex PCR reads, yielding one entry per CDR3 protein. The sample holds approximately 370,000 distinct CDR3 sequences, roughly a sixth seen once. This clonotype was detected ten times or more.

This sequence originates from a woman in her twenties or thirties with Graves' hyperthyroidism that later progressed to Graves' ophthalmopathy. Sequences were obtained from blood. The V call is TRBV10-3, the J call TRBJ2-7; 15 nucleotides match TRBD2. CDR3 sequence: CAISEPGTSGRNEQYF. Here the CDR3 DNA reads TGTGCCATCAGTGAGCCCGGGACTAGCGGGAGGAACGAGCAGTACTTC.